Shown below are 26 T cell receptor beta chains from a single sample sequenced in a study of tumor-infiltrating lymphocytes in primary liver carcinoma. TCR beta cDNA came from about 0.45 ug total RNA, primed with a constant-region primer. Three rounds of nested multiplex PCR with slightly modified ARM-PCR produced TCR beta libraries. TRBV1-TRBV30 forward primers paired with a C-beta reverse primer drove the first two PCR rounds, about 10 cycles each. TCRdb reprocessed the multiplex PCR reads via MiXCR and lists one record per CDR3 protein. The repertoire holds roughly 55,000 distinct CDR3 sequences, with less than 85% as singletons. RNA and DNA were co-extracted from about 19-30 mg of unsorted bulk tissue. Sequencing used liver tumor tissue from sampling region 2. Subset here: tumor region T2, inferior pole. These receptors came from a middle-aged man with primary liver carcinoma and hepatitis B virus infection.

The CDR3 sequence: CASRSYRGFQETQYF. The CDR3 nucleotides are TGTGCCAGCAGATCCTACAGGGGGTTCCAAGAGACCCAGTACTTC. J is TRBJ2-5 and V is TRBV6-5; 8 nucleotides line up with TRBD1. From germline, CDR1 is MNHEY and CDR2 SVGAGI. The CDR3 extends over 15 amino acids. J was trimmed by 1 base and V by 6 bases; bases with no gene match: 7.

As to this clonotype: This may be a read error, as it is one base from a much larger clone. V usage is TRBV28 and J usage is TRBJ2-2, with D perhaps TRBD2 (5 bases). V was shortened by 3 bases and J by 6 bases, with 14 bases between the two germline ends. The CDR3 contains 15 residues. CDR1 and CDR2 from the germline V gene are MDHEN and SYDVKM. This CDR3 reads CASSLFGVGPGELFF. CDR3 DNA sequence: TGTGCCAGCAGTTTGTTCGGGGTCGGGCCCGGGGAGCTGTTTTTT.

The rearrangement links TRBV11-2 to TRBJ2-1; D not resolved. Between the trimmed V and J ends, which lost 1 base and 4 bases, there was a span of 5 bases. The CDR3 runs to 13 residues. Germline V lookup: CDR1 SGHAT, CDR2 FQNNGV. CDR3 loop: CASSLGTYNEQFF. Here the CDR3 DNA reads TGTGCCAGCAGCTTAGGAACGTACAATGAGCAGTTCTTC.

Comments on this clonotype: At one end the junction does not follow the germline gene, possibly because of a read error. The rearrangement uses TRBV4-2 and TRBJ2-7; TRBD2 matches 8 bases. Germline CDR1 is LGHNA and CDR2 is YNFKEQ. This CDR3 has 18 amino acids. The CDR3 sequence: CANSGKPGLVGGPHEQHF. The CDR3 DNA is TGTGCCAACAGTGGAAAACCGGGACTAGTGGGAGGGCCACACGAGCAGCACTTC.

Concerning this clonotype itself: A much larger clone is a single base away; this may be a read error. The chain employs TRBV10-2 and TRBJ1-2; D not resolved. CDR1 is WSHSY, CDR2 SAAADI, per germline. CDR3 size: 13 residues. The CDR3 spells CASSFLKDYGYSF. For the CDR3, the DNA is TGCGCCAGCAGTTTCCTAAAGGACTATGGCTACAGCTTC.

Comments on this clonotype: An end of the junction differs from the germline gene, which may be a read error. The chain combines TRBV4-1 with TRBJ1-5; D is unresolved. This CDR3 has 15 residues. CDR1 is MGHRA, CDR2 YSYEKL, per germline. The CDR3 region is CAISPQWNNNQPQHF. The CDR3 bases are TGCGCCATCAGCCCCCAGTGGAATAACAATCAGCCCCAGCATTTT.

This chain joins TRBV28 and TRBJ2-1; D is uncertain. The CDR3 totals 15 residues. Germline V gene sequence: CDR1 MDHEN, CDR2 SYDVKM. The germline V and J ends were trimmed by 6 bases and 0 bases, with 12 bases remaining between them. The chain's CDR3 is CASRLTLLSYNEQFF. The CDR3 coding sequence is TGTGCCAGCAGGCTGACCTTACTCTCCTACAATGAGCAGTTCTTC.

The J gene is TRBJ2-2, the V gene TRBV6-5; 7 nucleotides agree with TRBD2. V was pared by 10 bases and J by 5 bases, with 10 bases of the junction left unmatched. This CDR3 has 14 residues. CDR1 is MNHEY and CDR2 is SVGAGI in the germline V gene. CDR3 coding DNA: TGTGCCACTTACTCCGGACTAGTTACCGGGGAGCTGTTTTTT. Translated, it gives CATYSGLVTGELFF.

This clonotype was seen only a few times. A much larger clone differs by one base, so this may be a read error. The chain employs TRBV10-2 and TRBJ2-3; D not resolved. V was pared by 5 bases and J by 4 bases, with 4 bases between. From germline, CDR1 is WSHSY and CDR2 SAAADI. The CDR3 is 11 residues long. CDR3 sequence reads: CASSTADTQYF. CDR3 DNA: TGCGCCAGCAGTACCGCAGATACGCAGTATTTT.

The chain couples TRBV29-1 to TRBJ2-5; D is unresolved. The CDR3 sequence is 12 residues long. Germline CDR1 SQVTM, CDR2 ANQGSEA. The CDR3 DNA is TGCGGCCTTGACGACAATCAAGAGACCCAGTACTTC. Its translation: CGLDDNQETQYF.

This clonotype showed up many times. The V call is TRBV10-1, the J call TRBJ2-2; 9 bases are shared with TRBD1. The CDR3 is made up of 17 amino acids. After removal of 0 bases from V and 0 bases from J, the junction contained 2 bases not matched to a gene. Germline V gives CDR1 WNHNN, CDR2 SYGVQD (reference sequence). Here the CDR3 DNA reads TGCGCCAGCAGTGAGTCGAGGACAGGGGCGAACACCGGGGAGCTGTTTTTT. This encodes CASSESRTGANTGELFF.

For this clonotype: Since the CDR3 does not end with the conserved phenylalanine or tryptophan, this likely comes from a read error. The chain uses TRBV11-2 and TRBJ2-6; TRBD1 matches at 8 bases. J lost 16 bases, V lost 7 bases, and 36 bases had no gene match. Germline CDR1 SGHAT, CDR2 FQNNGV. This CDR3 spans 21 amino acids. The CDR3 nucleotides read TGTGCCAGCAACATGGGGAGAGACAGGGGCATTTCCCTCTCTGGGGCCAACCTTCTGACTTCC. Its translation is CASNMGRDRGISLSGANLLTS.

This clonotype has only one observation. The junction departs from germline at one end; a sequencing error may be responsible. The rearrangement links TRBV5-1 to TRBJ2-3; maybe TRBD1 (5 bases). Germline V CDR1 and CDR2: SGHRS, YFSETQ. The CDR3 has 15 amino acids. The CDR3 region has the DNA TGTGCCAGCAGCCTGACAGCGTTGACGCCAGATACGCAGTATTTT. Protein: CASSLTALTPDTQYF.

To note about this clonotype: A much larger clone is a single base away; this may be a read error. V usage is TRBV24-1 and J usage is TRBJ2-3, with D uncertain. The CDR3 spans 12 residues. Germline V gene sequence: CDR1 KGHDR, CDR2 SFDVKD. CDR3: CATSDPMDTRYF. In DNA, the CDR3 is TGTGCCACCAGTGATCCAATGGATACGCGGTATTTT.

CDR3 nucleotides: TGTGCCAGCAGCGCGGGAGGGCCTGGCAAAAACATTCAGTACTTC. Translation: CASSAGGPGKNIQYF. The genes are TRBV28 and TRBJ2-4; TRBD2 agrees at 9 bases. CDR3 length: 15 residues. Losses at the gene ends were 6 bases for V and 3 bases for J; bases not matched to a gene: 6. Germline-derived CDR1 and CDR2 are MDHEN and SYDVKM. The whole variable domain, filled in from reference TRBV28 and TRBJ2-4, reads DVKVTQSSRYLVKRTGEKVFLECVQDMDHENMFWYRQDPGLGLRLIYFSYDVKMKEKGDIPEGYSVSREKKERFSLILESASTNQTSMYLCASSAGGPGKNIQYFGAGTRLSVL.

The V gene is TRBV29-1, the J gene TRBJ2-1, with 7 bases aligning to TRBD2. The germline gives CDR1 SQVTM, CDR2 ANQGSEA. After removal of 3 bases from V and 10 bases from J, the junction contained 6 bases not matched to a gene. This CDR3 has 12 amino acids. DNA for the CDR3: TGCAGCGTTGAGGGGGGAGGGCGCGAGCAGTTCTTC. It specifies CSVEGGGREQFF.

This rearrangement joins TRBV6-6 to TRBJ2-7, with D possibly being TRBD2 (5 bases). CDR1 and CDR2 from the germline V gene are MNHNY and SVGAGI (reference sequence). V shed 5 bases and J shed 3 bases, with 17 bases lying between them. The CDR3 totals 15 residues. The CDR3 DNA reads TGTGCCAGCAGTCACGACACCTATGGGAGCTACGAGCAGTACTTC. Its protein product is CASSHDTYGSYEQYF.

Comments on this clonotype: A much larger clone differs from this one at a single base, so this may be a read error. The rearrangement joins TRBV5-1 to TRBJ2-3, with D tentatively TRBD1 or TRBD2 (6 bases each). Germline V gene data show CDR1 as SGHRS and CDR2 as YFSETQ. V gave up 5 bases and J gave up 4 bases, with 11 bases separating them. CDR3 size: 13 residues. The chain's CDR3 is CASRTGGSDTQYF. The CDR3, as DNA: TGCGCCAGCAGGACAGGAGGGTCAGATACGCAGTATTTT.

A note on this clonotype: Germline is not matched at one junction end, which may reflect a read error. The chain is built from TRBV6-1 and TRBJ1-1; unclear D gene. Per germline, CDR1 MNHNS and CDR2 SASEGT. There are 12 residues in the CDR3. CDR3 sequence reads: CVSSLTNTEAFF. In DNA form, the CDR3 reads TGTGTCAGCAGTTTGACGAACACTGAAGCTTTCTTT.

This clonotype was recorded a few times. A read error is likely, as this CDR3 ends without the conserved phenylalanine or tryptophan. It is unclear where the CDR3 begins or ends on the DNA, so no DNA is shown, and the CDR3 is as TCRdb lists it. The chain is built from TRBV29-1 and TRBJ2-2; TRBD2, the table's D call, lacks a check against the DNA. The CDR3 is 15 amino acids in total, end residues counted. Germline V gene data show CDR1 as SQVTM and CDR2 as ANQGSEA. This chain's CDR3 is CSVGTSAANTGELLS.

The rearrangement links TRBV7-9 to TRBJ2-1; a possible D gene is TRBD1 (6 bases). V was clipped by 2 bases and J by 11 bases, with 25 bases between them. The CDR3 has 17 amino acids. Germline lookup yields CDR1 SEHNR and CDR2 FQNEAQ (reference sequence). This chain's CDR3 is CASSLPHQGPKANKQFF. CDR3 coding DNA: TGTGCCAGCAGCTTACCACATCAGGGGCCTAAAGCAAATAAGCAGTTCTTC.

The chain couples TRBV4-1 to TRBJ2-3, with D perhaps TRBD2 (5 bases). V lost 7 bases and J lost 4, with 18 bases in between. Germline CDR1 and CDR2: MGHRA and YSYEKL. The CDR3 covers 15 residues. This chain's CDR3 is CASNRGWVGADTQYF. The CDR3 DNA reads TGCGCCAGCAACCGAGGGTGGGTCGGCGCAGATACGCAGTATTTT.

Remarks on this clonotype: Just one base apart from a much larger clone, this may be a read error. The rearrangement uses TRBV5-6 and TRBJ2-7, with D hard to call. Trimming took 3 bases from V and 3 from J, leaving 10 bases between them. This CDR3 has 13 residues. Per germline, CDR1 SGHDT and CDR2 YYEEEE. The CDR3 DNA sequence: TGTGCCAGCAGCTCCTTGATGATCTACGAGCAGTACTTC. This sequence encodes CASSSLMIYEQYF.

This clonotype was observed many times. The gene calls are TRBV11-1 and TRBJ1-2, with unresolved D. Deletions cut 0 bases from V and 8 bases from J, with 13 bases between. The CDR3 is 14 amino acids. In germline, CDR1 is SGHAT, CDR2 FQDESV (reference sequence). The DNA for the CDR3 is TGTGCCAGCAGCTTAGCGCGCCAAGGCGGAGGCTACACCTTC. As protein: CASSLARQGGGYTF.

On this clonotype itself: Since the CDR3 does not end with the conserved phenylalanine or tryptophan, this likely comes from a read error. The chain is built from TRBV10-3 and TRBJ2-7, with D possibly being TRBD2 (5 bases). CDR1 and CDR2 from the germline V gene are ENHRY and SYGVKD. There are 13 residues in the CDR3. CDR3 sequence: CSIEPTESGEQYL. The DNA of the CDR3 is TGTTCCATCGAACCCACCGAATCGGGGGAGCAGTACCTC.

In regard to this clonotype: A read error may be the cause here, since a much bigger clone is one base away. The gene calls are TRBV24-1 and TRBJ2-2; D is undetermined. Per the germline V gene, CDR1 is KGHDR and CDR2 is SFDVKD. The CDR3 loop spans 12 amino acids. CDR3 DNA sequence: TGTGTCACCAGTTTATCTCCCGGGGAGCTGTTTTTT. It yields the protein CVTSLSPGELFF.